This is a list of T cell receptor beta chains from one sample in a study of identical twins. TCRdb re-called the 5' RACE reads through MiXCR, storing one row per CDR3 protein. The sample holds approximately 600,000 distinct CDR3 sequences; 9.5% to 10% are singletons and the top ten take approximately 3%. This same sample was also part of a study on yellow fever vaccine responses in identical twins.

The sample comprised PBMCs. These receptors were collected from a woman aged 18-29 years in good health. Each CDR3 is given with its conserved first and last residue. A D gene is named only where the DNA matches it firmly. Only some rows state a clone size, as once, few, many or a class for expanded clones.

CDR3 DNA,CDR3 protein,clone size,J gene,V gene,CDR3 length,D gene
TGTGCCAGCGGTCAAACCGGGCTACGGGACGAGCAGTACTTC,CASGQTGLRDEQYF,-,TRBJ2-7,TRBV6-2/TRBV6-3,14,-
TGTGCCAGCAGCGTAGCTCTCGGACAGGCCACCGGGGAGCTGTTTTTT,CASSVALGQATGELFF,-,TRBJ2-2,TRBV9,16,TRBD1
TGTGCCAGCAGCGTAGTGAGCGGGGGGCCATTAAGCGAGCAGTACTTC,CASSVVSGGPLSEQYF,-,TRBJ2-7,TRBV9,16,TRBD2
TGTGCCATCAGTGAGGACCCCGGGGGTCACTATGGCTACACCTTC,CAISEDPGGHYGYTF,-,TRBJ1-2,TRBV10-3,15,-
TGTGCCAGCAGTCCCGGGGGTAGCCAAGAGACCCAGTACTTC,CASSPGGSQETQYF,many,TRBJ2-5,TRBV28,14,-
TGCAGTGCTAGTTGGTCAGCAGAAGCTTTCTTT,CSASWSAEAFF,many,TRBJ1-1,TRBV20-1,11,-
TGCAGTGCTAGTATCCCCGGGACTAGCGGGGGGGCGTCCGAGTTCTTC,CSASIPGTSGGASEFF,many,TRBJ2-1,TRBV20-1,16,TRBD2
TGTGCCAGCAGCTTAACGGACCGGACTACCAACTACGAGCAGTACTTC,CASSLTDRTTNYEQYF,many,TRBJ2-7,TRBV7-9,16,-
TGCGCCAGCAGCCAAGATCGTACCGGGGGTCGCATTCAGTACTTC,CASSQDRTGGRIQYF,-,TRBJ2-4,TRBV4-3,15,-
TGTGCCAGCAGTTTATCCCCAGGAAACACTGAAGCTTTCTTT,CASSLSPGNTEAFF,many,TRBJ1-1,TRBV27,14,-
TGTGCCACCAGTGACCCGGGGGTCTACAATGAGCAGTTCTTC,CATSDPGVYNEQFF,-,TRBJ2-1,TRBV24-1,14,-
TGTGCCAGCAGCCACTCCTGGTACCAAGAGACCCAGTACTTC,CASSHSWYQETQYF,few,TRBJ2-5,TRBV3-1,14,-
TGCGCCAGCAGCTTGGAAGGGACAGTCTACGAGCAGTACTTC,CASSLEGTVYEQYF,-,TRBJ2-7,TRBV5-1,14,TRBD1
TGTGCCAGCACCGCTAGCGGGGGGAGACATGAGCAGTTCTTC,CASTASGGRHEQFF,few,TRBJ2-1,TRBV5-4,14,TRBD2
TGTGCCAGCAGTCTAGGCAGTGGGGTAGGGTCCTACAATGAGCAGTTCTTC,CASSLGSGVGSYNEQFF,-,TRBJ2-1,TRBV12-3/TRBV12-4,17,-
TGTGCCGGCCGGGACAATGAGCAGTTCTTC,CAGRDNEQFF,many,TRBJ2-1,TRBV6-2/TRBV6-3,10,-
TGTGCCAGCTCCGGGGACAGGGTTAACTCACCCCTCCACTTT,CASSGDRVNSPLHF,-,TRBJ1-6,TRBV7-9,14,TRBD1
TGTGCCACCAGGGGGACAGATCATACGCAGTATTTT,CATRGTDHTQYF,-,TRBJ2-3,TRBV24-1,12,TRBD1
TGTGCCAGCAGCCAAGATCTCGCGGGAGGGCCAGGGGAGCAGTACTTC,CASSQDLAGGPGEQYF,many,TRBJ2-7,TRBV14,16,TRBD2
TGCAGTGCCGCGAAATTAGCGGGAGGGCCCTACAATGAGCAGTTCTTC,CSAAKLAGGPYNEQFF,few,TRBJ2-1,TRBV20-1,16,TRBD2
TGTGCCAGCAAAGGTAGCATGGAGACCCAGTACTTC,CASKGSMETQYF,few,TRBJ2-5,TRBV12-3/TRBV12-4,12,-
TGTGCCACCAGTGATTTGGGACAGGGGGAGCTGTTTTTT,CATSDLGQGELFF,few,TRBJ2-2,TRBV24-1,13,-
TGCGCCAGCAGCTTGGGAGGAAGAACCGAGGGAGAAAAACTGTTTTTT,CASSLGGRTEGEKLFF,-,TRBJ1-4,TRBV5-1,16,-
TGCGCCAGCAGCCAACCGATACTAGCGGGTCGGGAGACCCAGTACTTC,CASSQPILAGRETQYF,-,TRBJ2-5,TRBV4-1,16,TRBD2
TGCAGTGCTGGCGGGGGGGTCGCCTACAATGAGCAGTTCTTC,CSAGGGVAYNEQFF,many,TRBJ2-1,TRBV20-1,14,TRBD2
TGTGCCAGCAGGACACAGGGGGCCACCGGGGAGCTGTTTTTT,CASRTQGATGELFF,few,TRBJ2-2,TRBV12-3/TRBV12-4,14,TRBD1
TGTGCCAGCAGTTACTCGGGGCGCGAGCAGTACTTC,CASSYSGREQYF,many,TRBJ2-7,TRBV6-5,12,-
TGTGCCAGCAGCTTCCCCTCGGGGGCGCGGAGGAACGAGCAGTACTTC,CASSFPSGARRNEQYF,-,TRBJ2-7,TRBV7-9,16,-
TGTGCCAGCTGTATGGCAGGGCCCATGAATGAGCAGTCCTTC,CASCMAGPMNEQSF,-,TRBJ2-1,TRBV25-1,14,-
TGTGCCAGCAGCCAAGATCTAGCGGGAGTTGGGGAGCAGTTCTTC,CASSQDLAGVGEQFF,-,TRBJ2-1,TRBV3-1,15,TRBD2
TGCGCCAGCAGCTTGTCGGGGGGGGACTACAATGAGCAGTTCTTC,CASSLSGGDYNEQFF,many,TRBJ2-1,TRBV5-1,15,TRBD2
TGCAGCGTCGCATCGGTTGGGGGACGGACGAACACCGGGGAGCTGTTTTTT,CSVASVGGRTNTGELFF,many,TRBJ2-2,TRBV29-1,17,-
TGTGCCAGCAGTATGCGAGCGGGTTACACCGGGGAGCTGTTTTTT,CASSMRAGYTGELFF,few,TRBJ2-2,TRBV27,15,-
TGCAGCGTGGGGGGAGCGGGTAAATCCTACAATGAGCAGTTCTTC,CSVGGAGKSYNEQFF,many,TRBJ2-1,TRBV29-1,15,-
TGTGCCAGCAGCTTGCCCGGACTAGCGGGGGGTAGGGGCAATGAGCAGTTCTTC,CASSLPGLAGGRGNEQFF,many,TRBJ2-1,TRBV11-1,18,TRBD2
TGTGCCAGCAGCCAAGGTTACAGGGGAGGCACAGATACGCAGTATTTT,CASSQGYRGGTDTQYF,-,TRBJ2-3,TRBV28,16,TRBD1
TGCGCCAGCAGCTCCCGACAGGCGGATATTAGGGCTGAAGCTTTCTTT,CASSSRQADIRAEAFF,few,TRBJ1-1,TRBV5-1,16,-
TGTGCCAGCAGGCACCTAGGGGCGATCACAGATACGCAGTATTTT,CASRHLGAITDTQYF,-,TRBJ2-3,TRBV6-2/TRBV6-3,15,-
TGTGCCCCGGTAAGGGGGCACGGACATCAGCCCCAGCATTTT,CAPVRGHGHQPQHF,many,TRBJ1-5,TRBV6-2/TRBV6-3,14,TRBD1
TGCGCCAGCAGCCTGGATTCAGGATTATACAATGAGCAGTTCTTC,CASSLDSGLYNEQFF,many,TRBJ2-1,TRBV5-1,15,-
TGTGCCAGCAGTCCTCCAAGCAGGGCTGATCTGACTAACTATGGCTACACCTTC,CASSPPSRADLTNYGYTF,-,TRBJ1-2,TRBV25-1,18,-